This is a list of T cell receptor beta chains from one sample in a study of graft-versus-host responses after intestinal transplantation. The antigens for these receptors are not known. TCRdb's copy holds only in-frame clones and misses some; the assay was immunoSEQ multiplex PCR. Of 30,000 to 50,000 clones listed, nearly 95% were seen once; the top ten hold around 0.22%. Specimen: unstimulated CD8+ T cells sorted from spleen or lymph node cells, collected before transplant. The source of these receptors is a human donor who was the organ donor for an intestinal transplant. CDR3s include the opening cysteine and the closing phenylalanine or tryptophan. A D gene is named only where the DNA matches it firmly. Size is stated for part of the rows, as once, few or many counts, or as a class when the clone is expanded.

clone size	V gene	J gene	D gene	CDR3 DNA	CDR3 protein
few	TRBV2	TRBJ2-1	.	TGTGCCACCCTAGCCCATGTCTCCTACAATGAGCAGTTCTTC	CATLAHVSYNEQFF
.	TRBV15	TRBJ1-5	.	TGTGCCACCAGCAGAGGCGGCGGCTACAATCAGCCCCAGCATTTT	CATSRGGGYNQPQHF
.	TRBV7-2	TRBJ2-7	TRBD2	TGTGCCAGCAGCTACGGACTAGCTAACGAGCAGTACTTC	CASSYGLANEQYF
.	TRBV28	TRBJ2-7	TRBD1	TGTGCCAGCAGTTGGGACAGTACCTACGAGCAGTACTTC	CASSWDSTYEQYF
.	TRBV19	TRBJ1-5	TRBD1	TGTGCCAGTAGTACCTGGACAGGGGCCTTTTATAGCAATCAGCCCCAGCATTTT	CASSTWTGAFYSNQPQHF
.	TRBV27	TRBJ2-7	.	TGTGCCAGCAGTTCGGGGGTTTCCTACGAGCAGTACTTC	CASSSGVSYEQYF
.	TRBV4-1	TRBJ2-3	TRBD2	TGCGCCAGCAGCCAAGATCCTCCGCCCAGCGGGGATTCCGATACGCAGTATTTT	CASSQDPPPSGDSDTQYF
.	TRBV7-6	TRBJ2-7	.	TGTGCCAGCAGCTTAGAGGCCAGCTCCTACGAGCAGTACTTC	CASSLEASSYEQYF
.	TRBV7-9	TRBJ1-4	.	TGTGCCAGCGTCGAGAGTGAAAAACTGTTTTTT	CASVESEKLFF
once	TRBV11-3	TRBJ1-3	.	TGTGCCAGCAGCCCACCTGGACAGTCCTCTGGAAACACCATATATTTT	CASSPPGQSSGNTIYF
.	TRBV5-4	TRBJ2-3	.	TGTGCCAGCAGCGAGAGGGGGGGGGTAGATACGCAGTATTTT	CASSERGGVDTQYF
.	TRBV4-3	TRBJ2-3	TRBD2	TGCGCCAGCAGCCAAGATCCTACTAGCGGGGACACAGATACGCAGTATTTT	CASSQDPTSGDTDTQYF
few	TRBV6-5	TRBJ2-1	.	TGTGCCAGCAGTTACTCGAATGGGTACAATGAGCAGTTCTTC	CASSYSNGYNEQFF
.	TRBV25-1	TRBJ1-2	.	TGTGCCAGCAGTGAGCTTACAGGGAACTATGGCTACACCTTC	CASSELTGNYGYTF
.	TRBV27	TRBJ2-7	.	TGTGCCAGCAGTGTCTCAGGTCCAGCCTACGAGCAGTACTTC	CASSVSGPAYEQYF